What follows is one TCR beta chain and its context. Its antigen remains unidentified. These data belong to a study of OX40 agonist ivuxolimab in advanced cancers. Study outcomes and limitations: What antigens the expanded peripheral T cells recognized was never established.

Clones were read by immunoSEQ multiplex PCR, and TCRdb kept only the in-frame ones, dropping some. Here the sample spans about 100,000 clones, around nine tenths being singletons. Sequencing used CD4+ or CD8+ T cells sorted from blood, obtained in a trial of the OX40 agonist ivuxolimab. The sequence derives from an adult with an advanced solid tumor such as melanoma, head and neck, liver or kidney cancer.

The CDR3, as DNA: TGTGCCTGGAGTGGGGCACTCCAAGAGACCCAGTACTTC. This codes for CAWSGALQETQYF. The chain uses TRBV30 and TRBJ2-5; D ambiguous. Germline lookup yields CDR1 GTSNPN and CDR2 SVGIG (reference sequence). CDR3 length equals 13 residues. Trimming removed 1 base from V and 1 base from J, with 7 bases in between. The full variable domain, completed using reference TRBV30 and TRBJ2-5, is SQTIHQWPATLVQPVGSPLSLECTVEGTSNPNLYWYRQAAGRGLQLLFYSVGIGQISSEVPQNLSASRPQDRQFILSSKKLLLSDSGFYLCAWSGALQETQYFGPGTRLLVL.